This is a list of T cell receptor beta chains from one sample in a study of blood T cell repertoires in COVID-19. Repertoires were generated with immunoSEQ multiplex PCR, while TCRdb's copy carries only in-frame clones and drops some. Of around 130,000 clones listed, roughly 72% are singletons. Material: peripheral blood. These receptors all stem from a human donor in a cohort sampled during active COVID-19. Both conserved end residues are part of each CDR3.

TRBV29-1,TRBJ2-3,CSVRPLEFAQYF
TRBV3-1/TRBV3-2,TRBJ2-7,CASSQGLAGISYEQYF
TRBV2,TRBJ2-3,CASRSGTSGGGPTDTQYF
TRBV6-1,TRBJ2-5,CASSDGRRGTQYF
TRBV6-5,TRBJ1-2,CASSFLSGTFRLGYTF
TRBV24-1,TRBJ2-3,CATSDTKTGPTDTQYF
TRBV5-6,TRBJ1-1,CASSVDPDADTEAFF
TRBV4-1,TRBJ2-7,CASSQATSGGAAYEQYF
TRBV18,TRBJ1-5,CASSPRTDLNQPQHF
TRBV10-1,TRBJ1-2,CASSGSQNYGYTF
TRBV6-1,TRBJ1-1,CASSERDRRLNTEAFF
TRBV10-1,TRBJ2-7,CASSRRGTHEQYF
TRBV28,TRBJ2-7,CASSMPSSYEQYF
TRBV16,TRBJ1-2,CASSQSGLAGYTF
TRBV27,TRBJ2-7,CASSFDGGGTYEQYF
TRBV18,TRBJ2-7,CASSPGTDNYEQYF
TRBV15,TRBJ2-6,CATSRDRSGANVLTF
TRBV5-1,TRBJ1-6,CASSLGGQGDGSPLHF
TRBV11-2,TRBJ2-7,CASSSDRTLSYEQYF
TRBV14,TRBJ2-1,CASSRLDSYNEQFF
TRBV7-9,TRBJ1-6,CASSLVTGIGSPLHF
TRBV28,TRBJ2-4,CASRPQEGAENIQYF
TRBV7-9,TRBJ2-7,CASSLETQYYEQYF
TRBV7-3,TRBJ1-1,CASSLSSGNTEAFF
TRBV24-1,TRBJ2-5,CATSGPARTGDLQETQYF
TRBV5-1,TRBJ2-3,CASSLAGTDTQYF
TRBV21-1,TRBJ1-5,CASSTWVDRGIEPQHF
TRBV9,TRBJ1-2,CASSVNREHWATYGYTF
TRBV6-5,TRBJ2-7,CASSTLSLPGEQYF
TRBV5-4,TRBJ1-2,CASSSGQGVYGYTF
TRBV18,TRBJ1-5,CASSLLNQPQHF
TRBV19,TRBJ1-4,CASSTRTGNEKLFF
TRBV7-3,TRBJ1-6,CASSPSGGANSPLHF
TRBV13,TRBJ2-7,CASSFIGGDSYEQYF
TRBV2,TRBJ1-5,CASAGSINQPQHF
TRBV9,TRBJ1-1,CASSVRQGRNTEAFF
TRBV12-3/TRBV12-4,TRBJ2-5,CASSSPSGDQYF
TRBV7-8,TRBJ2-1,CASSLVIGVSTPHEQFF
TRBV6-5,TRBJ1-2,CASSSGQHSGGYTF
TRBV30,TRBJ2-6,CAWKLGQRTGANVLTF
TRBV6-5,TRBJ2-3,CASSPQETRTDTQYF
TRBV11-2,TRBJ2-2,CASSPRQGNTGELFF
TRBV12-1,TRBJ2-3,CASTDDFSSTDTQYF
TRBV28,TRBJ2-7,CASQGEAYEQYF
TRBV7-3,TRBJ1-1,CASSLRRGHPNTEAFF
TRBV21-1,TRBJ2-7,CATPRVRYWEYF
TRBV7-8,TRBJ2-5,CASSPGVRETQYF
TRBV2,TRBJ1-2,CASSPGGIVYGYTF
TRBV2,TRBJ1-3,CASTGTASGNTIYF
TRBV6-5,TRBJ2-1,CASSSTGTGHNEQFF